The clone carrying this T cell receptor beta chain was detected only a few times. Its antigen is as yet unknown. The data stem from a study of beta chain features in type 1 diabetes. Findings of the study overall: Type 1 diabetes patients had TCRB CDR3s that were shorter (moderately but significantly so) in all four CD4+ subsets.

Investigators reverse transcribed all isolated RNA, so they sequenced expressed TCRB transcripts. The method was immunoSEQ multiplex PCR; TCRdb's version includes in-frame clones alone and lacks a portion of them. In the table there are under 300,000 clones, roughly 14% of which are singletons. Sequences were obtained from naive CD4+ T cells from blood. The clonotype was recovered from a man in his thirties or forties with type 1 diabetes.

The CDR3 loop is CASSLTGGPSAGELFF. CDR3 bases: TGTGCCAGCAGCTTGACGGGAGGGCCGTCTGCCGGGGAGCTGTTTTTT. The gene calls are TRBV7-2 and TRBJ2-2, with 8 bases matching TRBD2. V lost 3 bases and J lost 6; bases outside the gene matches: 9. The CDR3 has 16 amino acids. Germline V CDR1 and CDR2: SGHTA, FQGNSA.